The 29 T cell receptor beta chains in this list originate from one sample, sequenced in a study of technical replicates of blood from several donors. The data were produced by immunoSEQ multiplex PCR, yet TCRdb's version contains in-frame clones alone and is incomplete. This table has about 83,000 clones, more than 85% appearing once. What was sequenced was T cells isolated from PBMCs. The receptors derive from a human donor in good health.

The DNA of the CDR3 is TGTGCCAGCAGTTTGAGCAGGGAAAATCAGCCCCAGCATTTT. The encoded protein is CASSLSRENQPQHF. The chain carries TRBV28 and TRBJ1-5, with D tentatively TRBD1 (5 bases). The germline V and J ends were trimmed by 3 bases and 4 bases, with 10 bases remaining between them. Germline loops: CDR1 MDHEN, CDR2 SYDVKM. The CDR3 runs 14 residues.

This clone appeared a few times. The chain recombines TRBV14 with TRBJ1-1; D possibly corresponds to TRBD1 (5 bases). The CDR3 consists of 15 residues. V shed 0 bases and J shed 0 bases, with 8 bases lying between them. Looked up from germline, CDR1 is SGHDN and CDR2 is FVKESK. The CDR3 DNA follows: TGTGCCAGCAGCCAAGAGTGGGGCTTGAACACTGAAGCTTTCTTT. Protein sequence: CASSQEWGLNTEAFF.

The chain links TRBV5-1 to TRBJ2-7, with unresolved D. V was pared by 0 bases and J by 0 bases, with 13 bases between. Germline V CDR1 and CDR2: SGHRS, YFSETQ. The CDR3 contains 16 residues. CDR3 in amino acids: CASSLGAHTYSYEQYF. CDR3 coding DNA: TGCGCCAGCAGCTTGGGGGCACACACCTACTCCTACGAGCAGTACTTC.

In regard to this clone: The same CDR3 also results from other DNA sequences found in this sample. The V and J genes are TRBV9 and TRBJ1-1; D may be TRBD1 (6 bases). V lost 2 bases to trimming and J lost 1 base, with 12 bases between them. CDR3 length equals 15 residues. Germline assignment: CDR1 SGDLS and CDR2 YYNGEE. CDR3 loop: CASSVGQGRNTEAFF. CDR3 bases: TGTGCCAGCAGCGTTGGTCAGGGGCGGAACACTGAAGCTTTCTTT. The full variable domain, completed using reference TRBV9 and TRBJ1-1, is DSGVTQTPKHLITATGQRVTLRCSPRSGDLSVYWYQQSLDQGLQFLIQYYNGEERAKGNILERFSAQQFPDLHSELNLSSLELGDSALYFCASSVGQGRNTEAFFGQGTRLTVV.

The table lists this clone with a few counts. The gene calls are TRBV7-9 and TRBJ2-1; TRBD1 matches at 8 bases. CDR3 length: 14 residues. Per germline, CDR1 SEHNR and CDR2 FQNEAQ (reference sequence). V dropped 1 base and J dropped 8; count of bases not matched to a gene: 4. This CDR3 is CASSLGQGTHEQFF. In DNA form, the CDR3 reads TGTGCCAGCAGCTTAGGACAGGGGACCCATGAGCAGTTCTTC.

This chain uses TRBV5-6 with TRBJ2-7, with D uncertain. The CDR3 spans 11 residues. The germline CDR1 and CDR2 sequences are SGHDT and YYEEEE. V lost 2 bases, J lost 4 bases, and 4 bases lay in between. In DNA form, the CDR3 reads TGTGCCAGCAGCTTCGGTTACGAGCAGTACTTC. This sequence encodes CASSFGYEQYF.

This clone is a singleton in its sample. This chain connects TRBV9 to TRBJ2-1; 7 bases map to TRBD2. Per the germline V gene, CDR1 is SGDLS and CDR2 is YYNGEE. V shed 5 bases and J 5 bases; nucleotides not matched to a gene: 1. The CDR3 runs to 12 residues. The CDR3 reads CASSLADNEQFF. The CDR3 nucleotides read TGTGCCAGCAGTCTAGCGGACAATGAGCAGTTCTTC.

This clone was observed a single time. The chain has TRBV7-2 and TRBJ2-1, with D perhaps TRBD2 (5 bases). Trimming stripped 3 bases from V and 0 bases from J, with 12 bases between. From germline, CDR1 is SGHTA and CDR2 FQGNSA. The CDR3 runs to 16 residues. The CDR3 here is CASSFAGSSSYNEQFF. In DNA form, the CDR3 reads TGTGCCAGCAGCTTTGCGGGTTCTAGCTCCTACAATGAGCAGTTCTTC.

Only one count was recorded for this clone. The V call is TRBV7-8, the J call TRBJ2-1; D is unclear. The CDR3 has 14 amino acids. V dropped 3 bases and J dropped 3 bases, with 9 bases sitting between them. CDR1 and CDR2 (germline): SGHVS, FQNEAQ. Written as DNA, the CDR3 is TGTGCCAGCAGCTTCGTACTCCTCTACAATGAGCAGTTCTTC. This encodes CASSFVLLYNEQFF.

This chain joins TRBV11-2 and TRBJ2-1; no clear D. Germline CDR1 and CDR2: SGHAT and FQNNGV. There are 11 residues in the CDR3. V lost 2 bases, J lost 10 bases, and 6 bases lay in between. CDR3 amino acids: CASSLSREQFF. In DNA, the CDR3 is TGTGCCAGCAGCTTATCGCGGGAGCAGTTCTTC.

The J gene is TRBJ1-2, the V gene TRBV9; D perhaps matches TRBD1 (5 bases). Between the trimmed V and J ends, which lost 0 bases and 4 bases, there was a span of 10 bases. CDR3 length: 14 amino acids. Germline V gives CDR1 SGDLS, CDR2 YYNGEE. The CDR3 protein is CASSVGGSIYGYTF. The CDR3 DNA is TGTGCCAGCAGCGTAGGGGGCAGCATCTATGGCTACACCTTC.

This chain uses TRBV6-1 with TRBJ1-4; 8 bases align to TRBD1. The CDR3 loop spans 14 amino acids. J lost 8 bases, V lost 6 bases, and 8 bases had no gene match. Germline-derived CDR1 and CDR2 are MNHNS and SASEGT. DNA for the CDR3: TGTGCCAGCAGAGAGCAACGGACAGGGGAAAAACTGTTTTTT. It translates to CASREQRTGEKLFF.

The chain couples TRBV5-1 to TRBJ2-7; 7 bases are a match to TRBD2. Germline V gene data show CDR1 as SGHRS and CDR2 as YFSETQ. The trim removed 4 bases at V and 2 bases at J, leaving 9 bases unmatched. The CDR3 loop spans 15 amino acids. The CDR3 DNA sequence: TGCGCCAGCAGCGGTCTCGGGGGGACCACCTACGAGCAGTACTTC. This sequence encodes CASSGLGGTTYEQYF.

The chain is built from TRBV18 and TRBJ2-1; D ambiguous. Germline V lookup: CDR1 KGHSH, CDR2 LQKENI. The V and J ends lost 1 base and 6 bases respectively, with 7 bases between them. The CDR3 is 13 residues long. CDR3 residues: CASSPRGVNEQFF. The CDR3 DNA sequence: TGTGCCAGCTCACCACGTGGAGTCAATGAGCAGTTCTTC.

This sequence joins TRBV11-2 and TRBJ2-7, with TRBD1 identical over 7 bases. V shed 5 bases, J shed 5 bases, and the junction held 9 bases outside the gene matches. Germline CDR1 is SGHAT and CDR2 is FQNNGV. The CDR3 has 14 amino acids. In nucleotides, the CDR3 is TGTGCCAGCAGCCGGACAGGATTTAACCACGAGCAGTACTTC. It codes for CASSRTGFNHEQYF.

CDR3 region: CAISASQGQGVLDTQYF. For the CDR3, the DNA is TGTGCCATCAGTGCCTCCCAGGGACAGGGTGTTTTGGATACGCAGTATTTT. The chain links TRBV10-3 to TRBJ2-3; 9 bases are a match to TRBD1. With 4 bases clipped from V and 6 bases from J, the junction kept 14 bases outside the gene matches. The CDR3 runs 17 residues. Germline-derived CDR1 and CDR2 are ENHRY and SYGVKD.

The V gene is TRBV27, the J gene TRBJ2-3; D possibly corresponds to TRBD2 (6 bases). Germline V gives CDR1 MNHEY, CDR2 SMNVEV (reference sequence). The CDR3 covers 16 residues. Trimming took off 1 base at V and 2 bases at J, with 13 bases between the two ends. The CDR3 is CASSLYSGAPTDTQYF. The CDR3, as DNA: TGTGCCAGCAGTTTATATAGCGGAGCCCCCACAGATACGCAGTATTTT.

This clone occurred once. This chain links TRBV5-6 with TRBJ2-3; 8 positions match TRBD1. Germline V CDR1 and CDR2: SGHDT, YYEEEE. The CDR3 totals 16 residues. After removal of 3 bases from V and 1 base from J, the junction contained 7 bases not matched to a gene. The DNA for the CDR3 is TGTGCCAGCAGCTCTTTTCCGGGACAGGGCACAGATACGCAGTATTTT. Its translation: CASSSFPGQGTDTQYF.

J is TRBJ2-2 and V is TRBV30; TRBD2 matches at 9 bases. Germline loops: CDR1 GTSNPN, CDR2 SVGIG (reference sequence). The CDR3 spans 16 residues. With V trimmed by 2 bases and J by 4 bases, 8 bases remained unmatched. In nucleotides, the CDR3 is TGTGCCTGGAGTTTTAGCGGGAGTACGGGCACCGGGGAGCTGTTTTTT. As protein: CAWSFSGSTGTGELFF.

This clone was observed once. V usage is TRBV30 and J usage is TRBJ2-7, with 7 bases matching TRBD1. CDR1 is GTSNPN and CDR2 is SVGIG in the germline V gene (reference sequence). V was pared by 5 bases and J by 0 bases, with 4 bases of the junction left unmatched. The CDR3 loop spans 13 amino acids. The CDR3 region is CAWLRDSSYEQYF. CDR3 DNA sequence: TGTGCCTGGTTAAGGGACAGCTCCTACGAGCAGTACTTC.

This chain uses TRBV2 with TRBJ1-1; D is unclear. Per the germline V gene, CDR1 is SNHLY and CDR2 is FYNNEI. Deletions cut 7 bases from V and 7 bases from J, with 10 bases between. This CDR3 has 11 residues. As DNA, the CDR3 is TGTGCCAGCACCCTAAGTGGTGAAGCTTTCTTT. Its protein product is CASTLSGEAFF.

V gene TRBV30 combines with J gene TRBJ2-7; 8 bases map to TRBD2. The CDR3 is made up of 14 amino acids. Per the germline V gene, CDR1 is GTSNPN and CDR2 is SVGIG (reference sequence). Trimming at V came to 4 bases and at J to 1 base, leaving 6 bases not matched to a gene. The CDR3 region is CAWITSGTSYEQYF. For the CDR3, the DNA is TGTGCCTGGATAACTAGCGGTACTTCCTACGAGCAGTACTTC.

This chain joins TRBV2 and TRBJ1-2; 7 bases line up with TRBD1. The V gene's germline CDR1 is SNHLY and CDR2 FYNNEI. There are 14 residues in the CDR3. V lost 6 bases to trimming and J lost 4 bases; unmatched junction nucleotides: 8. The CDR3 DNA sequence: TGTGCCAGCAGCTGGACAGGCGTCCTCTATGGCTACACCTTC. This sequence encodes CASSWTGVLYGYTF.

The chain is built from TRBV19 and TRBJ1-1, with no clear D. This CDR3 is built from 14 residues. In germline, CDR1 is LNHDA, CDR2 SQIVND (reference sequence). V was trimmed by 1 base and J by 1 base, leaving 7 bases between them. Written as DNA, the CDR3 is TGTGCCAGTAGTATAGGGCCACAGAACACTGAAGCTTTCTTT. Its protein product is CASSIGPQNTEAFF.

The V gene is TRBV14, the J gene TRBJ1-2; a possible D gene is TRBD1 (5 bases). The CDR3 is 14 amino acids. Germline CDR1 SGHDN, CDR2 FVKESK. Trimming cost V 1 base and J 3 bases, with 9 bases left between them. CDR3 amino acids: CASSQADSYYGYTF. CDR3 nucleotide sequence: TGTGCCAGCAGCCAAGCCGACAGCTACTATGGCTACACCTTC.

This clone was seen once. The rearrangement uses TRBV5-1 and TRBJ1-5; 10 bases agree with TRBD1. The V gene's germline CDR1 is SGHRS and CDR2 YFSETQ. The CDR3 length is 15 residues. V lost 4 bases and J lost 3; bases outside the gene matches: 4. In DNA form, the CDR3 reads TGCGCCAGCAGCCCCGGGACAGGGGACAATCAGCCCCAGCATTTT. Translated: CASSPGTGDNQPQHF.

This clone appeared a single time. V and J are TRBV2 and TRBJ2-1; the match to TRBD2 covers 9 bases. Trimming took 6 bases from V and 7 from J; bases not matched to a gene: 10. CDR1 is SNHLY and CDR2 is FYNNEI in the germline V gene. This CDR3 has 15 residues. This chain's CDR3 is CASSRLVAGDNEQFF. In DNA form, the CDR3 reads TGTGCCAGCAGCCGGTTGGTAGCGGGAGATAATGAGCAGTTCTTC.

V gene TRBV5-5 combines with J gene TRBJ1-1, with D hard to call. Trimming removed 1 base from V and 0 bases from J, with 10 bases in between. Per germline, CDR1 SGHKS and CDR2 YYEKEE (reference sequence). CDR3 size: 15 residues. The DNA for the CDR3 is TGTGCCAGCAGCTTGTACCCGGGGATGAACACTGAAGCTTTCTTT. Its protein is CASSLYPGMNTEAFF.

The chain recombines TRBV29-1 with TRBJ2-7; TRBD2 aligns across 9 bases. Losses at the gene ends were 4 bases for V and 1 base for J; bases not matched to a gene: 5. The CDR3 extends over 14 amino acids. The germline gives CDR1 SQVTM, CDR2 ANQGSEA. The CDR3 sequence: CSVGKTSGSYEQYF. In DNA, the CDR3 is TGCAGCGTTGGTAAGACTAGCGGTTCCTACGAGCAGTACTTC.